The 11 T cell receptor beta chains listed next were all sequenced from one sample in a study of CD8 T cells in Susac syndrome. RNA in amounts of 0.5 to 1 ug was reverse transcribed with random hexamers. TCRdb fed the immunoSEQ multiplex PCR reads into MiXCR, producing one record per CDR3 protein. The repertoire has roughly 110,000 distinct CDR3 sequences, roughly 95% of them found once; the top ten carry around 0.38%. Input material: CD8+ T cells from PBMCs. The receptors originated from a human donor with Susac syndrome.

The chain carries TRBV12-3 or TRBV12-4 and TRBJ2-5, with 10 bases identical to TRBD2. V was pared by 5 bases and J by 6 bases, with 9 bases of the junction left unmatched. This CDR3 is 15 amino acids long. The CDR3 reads CASSTIAGGGQTQYF. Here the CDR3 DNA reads TGTGCCAGCAGTACCATAGCGGGAGGCGGGCAGACCCAGTACTTC.

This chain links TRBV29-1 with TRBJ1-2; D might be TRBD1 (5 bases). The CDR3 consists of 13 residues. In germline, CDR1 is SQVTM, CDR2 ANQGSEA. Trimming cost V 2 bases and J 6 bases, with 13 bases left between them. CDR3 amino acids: CSVELWGEDGYTF. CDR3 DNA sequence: TGCAGCGTTGAACTTTGGGGGGAGGATGGCTACACCTTC.

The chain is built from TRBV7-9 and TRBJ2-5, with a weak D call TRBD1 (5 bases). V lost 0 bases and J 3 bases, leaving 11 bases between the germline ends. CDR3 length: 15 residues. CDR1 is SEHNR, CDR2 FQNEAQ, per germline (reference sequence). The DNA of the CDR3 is TGTGCCAGCAGCTTAGCGCTCAGGGTGGAAGAGACCCAGTACTTC. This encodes CASSLALRVEETQYF.

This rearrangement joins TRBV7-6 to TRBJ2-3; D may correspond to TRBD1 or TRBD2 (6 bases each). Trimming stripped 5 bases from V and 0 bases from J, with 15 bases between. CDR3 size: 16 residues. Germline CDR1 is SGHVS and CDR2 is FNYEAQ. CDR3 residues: CASSPKWGASTDTQYF. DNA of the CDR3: TGTGCCAGCAGCCCCAAATGGGGGGCAAGCACAGATACGCAGTATTTT. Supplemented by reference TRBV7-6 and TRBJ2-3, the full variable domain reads GAGVSQSPRYKVTKRGQDVALRCDPISGHVSLYWYRQALGQGPEFLTYFNYEAQQDKSGLPNDRFSAERPEGSISTLTIQRTEQRDSAMYRCASSPKWGASTDTQYFGPGTRLTVL.

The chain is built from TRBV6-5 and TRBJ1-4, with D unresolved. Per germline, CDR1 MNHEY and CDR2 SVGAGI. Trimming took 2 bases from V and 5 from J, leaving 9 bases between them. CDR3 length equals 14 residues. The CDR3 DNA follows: TGTGCCAGCAGTTACCTTTCTTCCAATGAAAAACTGTTTTTT. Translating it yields CASSYLSSNEKLFF.

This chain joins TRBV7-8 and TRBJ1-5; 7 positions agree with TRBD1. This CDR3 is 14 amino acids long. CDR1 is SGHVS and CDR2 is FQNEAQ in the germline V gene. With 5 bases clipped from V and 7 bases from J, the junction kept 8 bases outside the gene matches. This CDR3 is CASSPNRGQQPQHF. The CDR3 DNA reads TGTGCCAGCAGCCCCAACAGGGGCCAACAGCCCCAGCATTTT.

As DNA, the CDR3 is TGTGCCAGCAGCCCTGGAAGCGGGTCCTACGAGCAGTACTTC. It encodes CASSPGSGSYEQYF. The chain carries TRBV4-2 and TRBJ2-7; maybe TRBD2 (6 bases). Between the trimmed V and J ends, which lost 4 bases and 1 base, there was a span of 11 bases. CDR1 and CDR2 from the germline V gene are LGHNA and YNFKEQ. CDR3 length: 14 amino acids.

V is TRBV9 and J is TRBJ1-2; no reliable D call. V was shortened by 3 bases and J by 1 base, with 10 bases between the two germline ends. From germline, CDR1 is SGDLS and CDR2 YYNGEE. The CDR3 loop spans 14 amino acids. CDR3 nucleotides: TGTGCCAGCAGCGCCCCAGTGAATAACTATGGCTACACCTTC. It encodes CASSAPVNNYGYTF.

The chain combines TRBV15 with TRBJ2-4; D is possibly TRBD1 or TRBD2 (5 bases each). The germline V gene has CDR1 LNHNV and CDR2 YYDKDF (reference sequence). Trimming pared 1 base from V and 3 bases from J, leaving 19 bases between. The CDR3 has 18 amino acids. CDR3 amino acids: CATSRVVALGVDKNIQYF. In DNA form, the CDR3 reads TGTGCCACCAGCAGAGTAGTGGCCCTGGGGGTGGACAAAAACATTCAGTACTTC.

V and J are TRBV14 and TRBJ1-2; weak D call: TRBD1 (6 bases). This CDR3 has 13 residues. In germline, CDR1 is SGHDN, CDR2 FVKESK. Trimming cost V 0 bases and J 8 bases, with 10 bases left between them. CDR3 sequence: CASSQEQGYGYTF. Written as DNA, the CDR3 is TGTGCCAGCAGCCAAGAACAGGGCTACGGCTACACCTTC.

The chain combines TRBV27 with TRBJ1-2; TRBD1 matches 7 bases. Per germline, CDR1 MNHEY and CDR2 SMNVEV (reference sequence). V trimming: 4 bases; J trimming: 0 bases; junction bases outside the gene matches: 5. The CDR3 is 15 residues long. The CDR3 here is CASSSTGAANYGYTF. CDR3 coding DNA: TGTGCCAGCAGTTCCACAGGGGCGGCTAACTATGGCTACACCTTC.